These T cell receptor beta chains were read from a single sample in a study of blood T cell repertoires in COVID-19. Repertoires were generated with immunoSEQ multiplex PCR, while TCRdb's copy carries only in-frame clones and drops some. Seen here are around 250,000 clones, roughly 84% observed once, and the top ten hold 1.5% to 1.7%. The sequencing sample was made of peripheral blood. The receptor set was obtained from a woman between 40 and 50 years old who had recovered from COVID-19. The CDR3 runs from the conserved cysteine through the conserved F or W.

V: TRBV27
J: TRBJ1-4
CDR3: CASMAWGERMGKLFF

V: TRBV6-5
J: TRBJ2-1
CDR3: CASSYSGGVYNEQFF

V: TRBV5-4
J: TRBJ2-5
CDR3: CASSLERAQETQYF

V: TRBV18
J: TRBJ1-1
CDR3: CASSPPSSGTKTEAFF

V: TRBV2
J: TRBJ2-3
CDR3: CASSKDYPSTDTQYF

V: TRBV19
J: TRBJ2-2
CDR3: CASSILVGGRNTGELFF

V: TRBV6-5
J: TRBJ1-1
CDR3: CASSQGARNTEAFF

V: TRBV15
J: TRBJ2-5
CDR3: CATSTLDRGDLGETQYF

V: TRBV30
J: TRBJ1-4
CDR3: CAWGVTAGNEKLFF

V: TRBV7-6
J: TRBJ2-3
CDR3: CASSSQAGGDTSTDTQYF

V: TRBV4-2
J: TRBJ1-4
CDR3: CASSTVTDSPNEKLFF

V: TRBV15
J: TRBJ2-3
CDR3: CATSRDQGGTDTQYF

V: TRBV11-2
J: TRBJ2-1
CDR3: CASSLQEGSLVNEQFF

V: TRBV7-9
J: TRBJ1-4
CDR3: CASSRRGINEKLFF

V: TRBV5-1
J: TRBJ1-6
CDR3: CASSRGRSSYNSPLHF

V: TRBV6-6
J: TRBJ1-4
CDR3: CASSARGGQEKLFF

V: TRBV3-1/TRBV3-2
J: TRBJ2-1
CDR3: CASSQELRTGVNEQFF

V: TRBV18
J: TRBJ2-1
CDR3: CASSPTVPPDEQFF

V: TRBV10-3
J: TRBJ2-1
CDR3: CAMRSVESHEQFF

V: TRBV27
J: TRBJ1-3
CDR3: CASSSPGGDTIYF

V: TRBV2
J: TRBJ2-1
CDR3: CASSPTGTGVNEQFF

V: TRBV19
J: TRBJ1-2
CDR3: CASSSSRGGYTF

V: TRBV19
J: TRBJ2-3
CDR3: CASSVTSDSSTDTQYF

V: TRBV11-3
J: TRBJ2-7
CDR3: CASSWASGGAYEQYF

V: TRBV30
J: TRBJ1-5
CDR3: CAWSHDRDLRQPQHF

V: TRBV5-4
J: TRBJ1-6
CDR3: CASSLGHPNSPLHF

V: TRBV10-3
J: TRBJ1-6
CDR3: CAISDGRADSPLHF

V: TRBV5-8
J: TRBJ2-7
CDR3: CASSPGTSGTYEQYF

V: TRBV6-5
J: TRBJ1-2
CDR3: CASMAGGTTNYGYTF

V: TRBV5-1
J: TRBJ1-1
CDR3: CASSLEVAGDTEAFF

V: TRBV6-1
J: TRBJ2-3
CDR3: CASSEWAGGTDTQYF

V: TRBV2
J: TRBJ1-3
CDR3: CASSESGGKGNTIYF

V: TRBV5-6
J: TRBJ1-6
CDR3: CASSLGTGSSPLHF

V: TRBV28
J: TRBJ2-7
CDR3: CASGAALGNEQYF

V: TRBV6-1
J: TRBJ1-2
CDR3: CASSEVPGVYGYTF

V: TRBV10-2
J: TRBJ1-1
CDR3: CASSVATANTEAFF

V: TRBV27
J: TRBJ1-1
CDR3: CASRQTGGRSLNTEAFF

V: TRBV28
J: TRBJ2-5
CDR3: CASSYLGGGSETQYF

V: TRBV6-5
J: TRBJ1-5
CDR3: CASSLGQGITQPQHF

V: TRBV19
J: TRBJ2-6
CDR3: CASSIARGTERAGANVLTF

V: TRBV18
J: TRBJ1-6
CDR3: CASSLYQGAQNSPLHF

V: TRBV28
J: TRBJ1-1
CDR3: CASSLAGKSPSNTEAFF

V: TRBV7-9
J: TRBJ1-2
CDR3: CASSTRGYGYTF

V: TRBV18
J: TRBJ2-7
CDR3: CASSPRTRDEQYF

V: TRBV27
J: TRBJ1-4
CDR3: CASRYSRDRAEKLFF

V: TRBV7-9
J: TRBJ2-7
CDR3: CASSPSGHRYEQYF

V: TRBV30
J: TRBJ1-1
CDR3: CAWSVQLNTEAFF

V: TRBV19
J: TRBJ2-3
CDR3: CASRNRGRTDTQYF

V: TRBV30
J: TRBJ2-1
CDR3: CAWRRSYPGTSGGGNEQFF

V: TRBV5-4
J: TRBJ1-1
CDR3: CASSLGGAAFF

V: TRBV28
J: TRBJ2-5
CDR3: CASSMPTGQGGKTQYF

V: TRBV3-1/TRBV3-2
J: TRBJ2-5
CDR3: CASSQGAETQYF